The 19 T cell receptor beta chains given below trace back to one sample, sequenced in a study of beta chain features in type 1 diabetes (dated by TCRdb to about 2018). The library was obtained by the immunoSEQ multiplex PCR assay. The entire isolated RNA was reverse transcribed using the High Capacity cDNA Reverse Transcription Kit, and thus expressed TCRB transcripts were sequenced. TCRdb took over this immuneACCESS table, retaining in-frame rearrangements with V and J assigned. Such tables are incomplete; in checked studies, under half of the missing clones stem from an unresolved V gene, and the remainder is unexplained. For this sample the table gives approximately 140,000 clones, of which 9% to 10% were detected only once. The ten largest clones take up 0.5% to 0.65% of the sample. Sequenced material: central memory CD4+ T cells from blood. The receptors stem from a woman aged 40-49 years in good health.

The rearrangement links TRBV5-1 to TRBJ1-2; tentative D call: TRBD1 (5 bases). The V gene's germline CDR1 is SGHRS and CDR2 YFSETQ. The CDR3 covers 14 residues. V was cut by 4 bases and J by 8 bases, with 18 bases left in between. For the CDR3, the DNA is TGCGCCAGCAGCATAGGCGGTCCGGGGGACGGCTACACCTTC. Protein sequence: CASSIGGPGDGYTF. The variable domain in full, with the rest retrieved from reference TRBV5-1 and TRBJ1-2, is KAGVTQTPRYLIKTRGQQVTLSCSPISGHRSVSWYQQTPGQGLQFLFEYFSETQRNKGNFPGRFSGRQFSNSRSEMNVSTLELGDSALYLCASSIGGPGDGYTFGSGTRLTVV.

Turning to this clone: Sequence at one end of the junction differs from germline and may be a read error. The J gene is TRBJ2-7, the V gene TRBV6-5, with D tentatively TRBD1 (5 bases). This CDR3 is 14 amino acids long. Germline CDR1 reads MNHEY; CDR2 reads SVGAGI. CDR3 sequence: CATSYDQGAYEQYF. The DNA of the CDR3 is TGTGCCACCAGTTACGACCAGGGCGCCTACGAGCAGTACTTC.

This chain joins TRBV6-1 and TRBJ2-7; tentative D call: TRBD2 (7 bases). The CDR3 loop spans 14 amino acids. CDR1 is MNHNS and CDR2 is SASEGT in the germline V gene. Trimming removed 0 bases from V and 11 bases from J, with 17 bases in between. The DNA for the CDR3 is TGTGCCAGCAGTGAAGCACACGGGGGGCGCGTCAAGTACTTC. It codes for CASSEAHGGRVKYF.

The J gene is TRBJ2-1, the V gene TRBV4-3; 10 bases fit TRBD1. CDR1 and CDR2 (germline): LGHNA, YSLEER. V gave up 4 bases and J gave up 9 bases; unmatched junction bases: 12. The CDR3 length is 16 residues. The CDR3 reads CASSRLRDRGVGEQFF. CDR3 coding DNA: TGCGCCAGCAGCCGCCTCCGGGACAGGGGCGTCGGTGAGCAGTTCTTC.

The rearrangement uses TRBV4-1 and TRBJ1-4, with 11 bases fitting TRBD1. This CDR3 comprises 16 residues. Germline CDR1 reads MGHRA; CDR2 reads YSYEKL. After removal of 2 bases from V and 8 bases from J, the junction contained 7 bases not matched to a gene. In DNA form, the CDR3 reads TGCGCCAGCAGCCAAACTGGGACAGGGGGACAAGAAAAACTGTTTTTT. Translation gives CASSQTGTGGQEKLFF.

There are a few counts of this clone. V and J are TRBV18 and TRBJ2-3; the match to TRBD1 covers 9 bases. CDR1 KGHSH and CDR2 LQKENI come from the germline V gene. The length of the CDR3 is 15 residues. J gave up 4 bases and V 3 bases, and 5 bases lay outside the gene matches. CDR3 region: CASSPITGGADTQYF. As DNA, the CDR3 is TGTGCCAGCTCACCGATTACAGGGGGCGCAGATACGCAGTATTTT.

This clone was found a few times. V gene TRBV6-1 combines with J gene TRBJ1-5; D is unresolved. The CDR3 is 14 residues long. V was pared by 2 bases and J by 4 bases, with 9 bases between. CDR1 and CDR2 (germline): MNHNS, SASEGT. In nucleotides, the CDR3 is TGTGCCAGCAGTGAAATACTAGGGAATCAGCCCCAGCATTTT. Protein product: CASSEILGNQPQHF.

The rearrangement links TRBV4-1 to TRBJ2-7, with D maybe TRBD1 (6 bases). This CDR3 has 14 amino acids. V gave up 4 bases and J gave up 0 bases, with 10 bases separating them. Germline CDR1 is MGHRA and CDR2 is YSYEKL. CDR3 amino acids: CASSPRTVSYEQYF. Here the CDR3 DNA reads TGCGCCAGCAGCCCACGGACAGTCTCCTACGAGCAGTACTTC.

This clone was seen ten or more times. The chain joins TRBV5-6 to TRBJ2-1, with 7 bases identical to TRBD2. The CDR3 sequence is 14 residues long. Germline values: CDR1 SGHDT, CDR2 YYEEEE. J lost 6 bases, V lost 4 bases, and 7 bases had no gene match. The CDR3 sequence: CASSPGLPANEQFF. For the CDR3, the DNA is TGTGCCAGCAGCCCGGGACTACCCGCCAATGAGCAGTTCTTC. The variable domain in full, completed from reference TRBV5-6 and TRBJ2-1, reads DAGVTQSPTHLIKTRGQQVTLRCSPKSGHDTVSWYQQALGQGPQFIFQYYEEEERQRGNFPDRFSGHQFPNYSSELNVNALLLGDSALYLCASSPGLPANEQFFGPGTRLTVL.

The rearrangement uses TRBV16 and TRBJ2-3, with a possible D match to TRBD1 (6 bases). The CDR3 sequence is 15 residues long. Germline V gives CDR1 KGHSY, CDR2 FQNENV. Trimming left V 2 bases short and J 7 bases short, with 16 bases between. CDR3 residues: CASSQPQGTKNTQYF. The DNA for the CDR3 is TGTGCCAGCAGCCAACCACAGGGAACAAAGAATACGCAGTATTTT.

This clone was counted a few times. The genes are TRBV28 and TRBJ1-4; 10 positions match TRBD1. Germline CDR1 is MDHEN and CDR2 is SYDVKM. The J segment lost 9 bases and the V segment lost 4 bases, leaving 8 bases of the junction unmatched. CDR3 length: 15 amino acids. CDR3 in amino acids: CASSSPGTGDKKLFF. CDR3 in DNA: TGTGCCAGCAGTTCGCCGGGGACAGGGGATAAAAAACTGTTTTTT.

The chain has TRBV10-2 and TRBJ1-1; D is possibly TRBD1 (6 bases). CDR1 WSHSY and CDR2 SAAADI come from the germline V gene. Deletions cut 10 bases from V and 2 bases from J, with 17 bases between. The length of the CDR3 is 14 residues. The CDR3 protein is CATRSGGPNTEAFF. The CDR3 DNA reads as TGCGCCACCCGTTCGGGGGGCCCCAACACTGAAGCTTTCTTT.

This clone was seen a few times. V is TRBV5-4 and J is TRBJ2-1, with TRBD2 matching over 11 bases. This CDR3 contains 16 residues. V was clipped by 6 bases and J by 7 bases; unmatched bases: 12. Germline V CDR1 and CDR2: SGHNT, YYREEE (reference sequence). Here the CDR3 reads CASTSGGTSGWNEQFF. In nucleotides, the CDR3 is TGTGCCAGCACTTCGGGGGGGACTAGCGGATGGAATGAGCAGTTCTTC.

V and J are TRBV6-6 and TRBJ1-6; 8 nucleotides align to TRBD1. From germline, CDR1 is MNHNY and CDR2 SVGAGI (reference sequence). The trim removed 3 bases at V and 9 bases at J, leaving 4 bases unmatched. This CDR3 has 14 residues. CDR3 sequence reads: CASSYGQGTSPLHF. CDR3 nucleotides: TGTGCCAGCAGTTATGGACAGGGTACTTCACCCCTCCACTTT.

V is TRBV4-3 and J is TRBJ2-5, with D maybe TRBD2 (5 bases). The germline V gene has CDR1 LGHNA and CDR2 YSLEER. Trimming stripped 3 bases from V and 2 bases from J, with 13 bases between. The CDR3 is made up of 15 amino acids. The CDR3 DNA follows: TGCGCCAGCAGCCAGTGGGAGCCCAAACAAGAGACCCAGTACTTC. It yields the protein CASSQWEPKQETQYF.

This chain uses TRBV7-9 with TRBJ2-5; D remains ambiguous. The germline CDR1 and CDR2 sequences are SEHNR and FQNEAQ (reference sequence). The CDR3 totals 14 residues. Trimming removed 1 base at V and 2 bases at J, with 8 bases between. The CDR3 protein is CASSLDGWQETQYF. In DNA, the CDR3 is TGTGCCAGCAGCTTAGATGGCTGGCAAGAGACCCAGTACTTC.

CDR3 in DNA: TGTGCCAGCAACCCAACTCGGGGTTCCGGCTATGGCTACACCTTC. Translated: CASNPTRGSGYGYTF. The genes are TRBV6-6 and TRBJ1-2; no firm D call. CDR1 MNHNY and CDR2 SVGAGI come from the germline V gene (reference sequence). This CDR3 is built from 15 residues. V lost 7 bases and J 4 bases, leaving 19 bases between the germline ends.

For the CDR3, the DNA is TGCGCCAGCAGACTAGCGGGAGGGGAGACCCAGTACTTC. This codes for CASRLAGGETQYF. This chain joins TRBV5-1 and TRBJ2-5, with 13 bases aligning to TRBD2. V lost 5 bases, J lost 5 bases, and 0 bases stayed unmatched. Germline V gene lookup returns CDR1 SGHRS and CDR2 YFSETQ. This CDR3 contains 13 residues.

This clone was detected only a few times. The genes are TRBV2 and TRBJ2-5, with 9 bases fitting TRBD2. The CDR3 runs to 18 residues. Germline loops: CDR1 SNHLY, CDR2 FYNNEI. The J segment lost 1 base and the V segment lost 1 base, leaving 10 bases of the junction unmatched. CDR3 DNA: TGTGCCAGCAGTGAAGAAGGCGGGGGGGCCTGGGGCCAAGAGACCCAGTACTTC. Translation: CASSEEGGGAWGQETQYF.